This T cell receptor (beta chain) was sequenced during a study of cytotoxic CD8 clonotypes in ibrutinib-treated CLL. With respect to this clone: Its antigen is not identified.

The J segment lost 5 bases and the V segment lost 5 bases, leaving 5 bases of the junction unmatched. The CDR3 contains 13 residues. Germline V CDR1 and CDR2: MNHNS, SASEGT. Study-wide results and limits: A difference in sampling times existed between sustained-remission and progressing patients. Shared public clonotypes were rare, and on treatment they either got smaller or stayed the same.

The method was immunoSEQ multiplex PCR; TCRdb's version includes in-frame clones alone and lacks a portion of them. The sample includes some 200,000 clones, 70% of them seen just once. This chain joins TRBV6-1 and TRBJ2-5; 7 bases are shared with TRBD2. The sequencing used PBMCs, collected after 12 months of ibrutinib treatment. This TCR came from a human donor with chronic lymphocytic leukemia. This CDR3 is CASSWGGSETQYF. The CDR3 DNA sequence: TGTGCCAGCAGTTGGGGGGGGTCGGAGACCCAGTACTTC.